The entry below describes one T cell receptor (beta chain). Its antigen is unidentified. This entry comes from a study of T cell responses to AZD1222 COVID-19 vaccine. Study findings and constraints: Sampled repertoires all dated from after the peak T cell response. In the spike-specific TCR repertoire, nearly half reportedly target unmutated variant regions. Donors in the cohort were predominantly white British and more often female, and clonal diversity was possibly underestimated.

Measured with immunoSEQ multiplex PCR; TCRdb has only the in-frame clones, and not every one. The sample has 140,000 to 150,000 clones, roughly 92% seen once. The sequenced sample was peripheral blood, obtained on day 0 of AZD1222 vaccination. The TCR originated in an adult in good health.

The CDR3 DNA reads as TGTGCCAGCAGCCACAGGACAGGCCTCGGCGTTCAGCCCCAGCATTTT. This encodes CASSHRTGLGVQPQHF. The V and J genes are TRBV3-1 (or the pseudogene TRBV3-2) and TRBJ1-5, with 7 bases aligning to TRBD1. The CDR3 sequence is 16 residues long. After removal of 3 bases from V and 6 bases from J, the junction contained 11 bases not matched to a gene. The V gene's germline CDR1 is LGHDT and CDR2 YNNKEL (reference sequence).